The TCR beta chain under discussion was sequenced for a study of shared clonotypes between healthy human individuals. Naive-designated CD8 cells lacked CD45RO, were positively enriched for CCR7, and omitted terminally differentiated effector memory CD45RA+ cells. Assay: immunoSEQ multiplex PCR; the TCRdb copy retains only in-frame clones and omits some. The repertoire holds roughly 2.1 million clones, about 92% seen once, with about 1.8% in the top ten. Germline CDR1 and CDR2: GTSNPN and SVGIG (reference sequence). The CDR3 loop spans 15 amino acids. The ends were cut back, 0 bases at V and 10 bases at J, with 21 bases in the middle.

The source is a man younger than 35 in good health. Some clones in this sample may be carry-over from other donors' samples. Sequenced: naive CD8+ T cells from PBMCs. The V and J genes are TRBV30 and TRBJ1-1; D call uncertain. The CDR3 here is CAWSVWVGSVEGAFF. The DNA of the CDR3 is TGTGCCTGGAGTGTATGGGTGGGGAGCGTGGAAGGAGCTTTCTTT.